The clone carrying this T cell receptor (beta chain) was recorded a few times. One end of the junction fails to match germline, which may point to a read error. Looked up from germline, CDR1 is SGHRS and CDR2 is YFSETQ. The CDR3 covers 16 residues. Healthy Caucasian individuals from Russia aged about 6 to 95 served as donors. The data were taken from a study of blood T cells in healthy people across ages. Next came a second PCR, run for about 6 to 11 cycles, which used a sample-barcoded 5' primer along with a J-beta primer mix. From each sample, at least 2.5 million paired-end reads containing CDR3 were obtained. TCRdb reprocessed the 5' RACE reads via MiXCR and lists one record per CDR3 protein. The sample carries 450,000 to 700,000 distinct CDR3 sequences, 27% recorded once.

This clonotype was sampled from a woman aged 70-85 years in good health. Sequencing used blood. The chain links TRBV5-1 to TRBJ1-4; D possibly corresponds to TRBD1 (5 bases). The CDR3 here is CAGSAGQAPTNEKLFF. The CDR3 bases are TGCGCCGGCAGCGCTGGACAAGCTCCAACTAATGAAAAACTGTTTTTT.